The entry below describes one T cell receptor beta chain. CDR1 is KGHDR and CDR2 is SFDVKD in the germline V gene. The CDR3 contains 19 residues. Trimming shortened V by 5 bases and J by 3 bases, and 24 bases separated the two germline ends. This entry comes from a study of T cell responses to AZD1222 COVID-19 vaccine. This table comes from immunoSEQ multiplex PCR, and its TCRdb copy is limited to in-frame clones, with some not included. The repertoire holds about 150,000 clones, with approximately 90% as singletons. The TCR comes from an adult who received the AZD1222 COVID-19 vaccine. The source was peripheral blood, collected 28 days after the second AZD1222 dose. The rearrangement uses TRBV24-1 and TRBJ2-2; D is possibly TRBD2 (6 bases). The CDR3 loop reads CATSGPRANGTSYTGELFF. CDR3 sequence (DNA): TGTGCCACCAGTGGCCCGCGGGCAAATGGGACTTCTTACACCGGGGAGCTGTTTTTT.